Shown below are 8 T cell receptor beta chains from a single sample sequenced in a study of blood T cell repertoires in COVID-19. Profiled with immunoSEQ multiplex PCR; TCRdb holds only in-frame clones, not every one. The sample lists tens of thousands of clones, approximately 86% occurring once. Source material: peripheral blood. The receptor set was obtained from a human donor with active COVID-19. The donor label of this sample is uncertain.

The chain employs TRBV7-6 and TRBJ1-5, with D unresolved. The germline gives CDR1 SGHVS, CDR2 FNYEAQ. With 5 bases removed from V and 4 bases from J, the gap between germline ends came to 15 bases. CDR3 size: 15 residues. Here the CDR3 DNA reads TGTGCCAGCAGCACCCGGGAGGGATTAAATCAGCCCCAGCATTTT. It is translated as CASSTREGLNQPQHF.

Here the CDR3 DNA reads TGTGCCAGCAGCCAAGGTAGACTAGCGGGGGGGCTGCAAGAGACCCAGTACTTC. Translating it yields CASSQGRLAGGLQETQYF. The V and J genes are TRBV3-1 (or the pseudogene TRBV3-2) and TRBJ2-5, with 14 bases lining up with TRBD2. Germline V gene data show CDR1 as LGHDT and CDR2 as YNNKEL (reference sequence). The CDR3 runs 18 residues. Trimming took 1 base from V and 2 from J; bases not matched to a gene: 6.

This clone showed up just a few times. CDR3 protein: CASSLRAVEKLFF. The DNA of the CDR3 is TGTGCCAGCAGCTTGAGGGCGGTTGAAAAACTGTTTTTT. The genes are TRBV13 and TRBJ1-4; D gene ambiguous. V lost 3 bases and J 7 bases, leaving 9 bases between the germline ends. CDR1 and CDR2 from the germline V gene are PRHDT and FYEKMQ (reference sequence). The length of the CDR3 is 13 residues.

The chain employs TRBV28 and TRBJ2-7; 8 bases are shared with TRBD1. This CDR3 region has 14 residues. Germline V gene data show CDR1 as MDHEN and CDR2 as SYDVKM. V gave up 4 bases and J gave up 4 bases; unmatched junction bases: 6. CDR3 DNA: TGTGCCAGCAGTTCAGGACAGGGTAGGTACGAGCAGTACTTC. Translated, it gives CASSSGQGRYEQYF.

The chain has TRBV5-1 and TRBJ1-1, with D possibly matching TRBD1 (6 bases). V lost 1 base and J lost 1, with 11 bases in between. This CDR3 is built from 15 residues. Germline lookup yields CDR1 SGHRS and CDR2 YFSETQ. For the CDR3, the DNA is TGCGCCAGCAGCTTGTTCGGCAGGGGGAACACTGAAGCTTTCTTT. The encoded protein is CASSLFGRGNTEAFF.

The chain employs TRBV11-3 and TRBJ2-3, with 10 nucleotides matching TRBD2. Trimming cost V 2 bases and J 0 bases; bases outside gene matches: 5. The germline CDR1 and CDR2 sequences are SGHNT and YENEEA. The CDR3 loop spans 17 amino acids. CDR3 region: CASSLSTSGTSTDTQYF. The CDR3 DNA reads TGTGCCAGCAGCTTAAGCACTAGCGGGACTAGCACAGATACGCAGTATTTT.

In nucleotides, the CDR3 is TGTGCCAGCAGCTTAGGGACAGGGAAGTTCGAAAAACTGTTTTTT. Its translation is CASSLGTGKFEKLFF. The genes are TRBV7-9 and TRBJ1-4; 8 positions match TRBD1. Per germline, CDR1 SEHNR and CDR2 FQNEAQ (reference sequence). This CDR3 contains 15 residues. V trimming: 1 base; J trimming: 8 bases; junction bases outside the gene matches: 6.

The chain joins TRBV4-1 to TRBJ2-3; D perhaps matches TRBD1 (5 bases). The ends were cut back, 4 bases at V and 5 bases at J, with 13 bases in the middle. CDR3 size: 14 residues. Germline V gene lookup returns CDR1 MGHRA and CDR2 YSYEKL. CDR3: CASSRTLGKDTQYF. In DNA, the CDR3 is TGCGCCAGCAGCCGGACATTGGGGAAAGATACGCAGTATTTT.